This TCR beta chain was obtained from a study of blood T cell repertoires in COVID-19 (dated by TCRdb to the early 2020s). As for the study more broadly: Samples from collaborators originated in the United States, Italy and Spain and spanned both the acute and convalescent phases of COVID-19. The prospective study material was composed of cDNA or gDNA derived from T cells, B-cell-depleted T cells, or PBMCs. The dataset comprised deeply sampled blood TCRbeta repertoires from subjects exposed to, actively infected with, or recovered from COVID-19. The repertoires were made available in a free public database intended to serve as a resource for research on the immune response to SARS-CoV-2. Samples were obtained from the ongoing ImmuneRACE study (first 160 participants) and from about 1,300 subjects provided by 6 global collaborators. The sample metadata nearly always contained a de-identified subject ID, COVID-19 status, age in years and sex. Where available, HLA class I and class II types were obtained from metadata supplied by the sample provider rather than from assay-based typing. Beyond this particular receptor, the publication reports: The quantity of clinical and demographic metadata differed by source and by participant and was supplied without curation.

TCRbeta CDR3 regions were amplified from genomic DNA using the immunoSEQ Assay, a bias-controlled multiplex PCR. The published analysis was carried out like this. The number of nucleated cells in each sample was estimated from the amplification of reference gene primers within the assay. Sequence reads were collapsed and filtered to measure the absolute abundance of every unique TCRbeta CDR3 rearrangement. For each sample, productive Simpson clonality was calculated as the square root of Simpson's diversity index over productive rearrangements. TCRdb holds this immuneACCESS table with in-frame rearrangements only. Some clones are missing; in checked studies, unresolved V genes explain under half, and the rest has no known cause. The V and J calls and clone size were taken over from that table, and D and trimming were inferred from the DNA. Recorded for this sample are approximately 130,000 clones; under 90% of them occurred a single time. The ten largest clones represent 8.4% of the sample.

Whole blood was collected in K2EDTA tubes by collaborating institutions according to the institutions' own protocols. For TCRbeta analysis, collaborator samples were shipped as frozen whole blood, as isolated PBMCs, or as DNA extracted from either sample type. The CDR3 spans 15 residues, from the cysteine through the phenylalanine. Only CDR3 DNA remains: 45 bases, in frame from the first base. CDR1 and CDR2 were assigned from the germline V gene as MDHEN and SYDVKM. Relative to germline, V is missing 3 bases and J is missing 6 bases, with 4 bases of the junction outside any gene match. Concerning this clone itself: There is no known antigen for this receptor. No much larger clone exists at a distance of one base, and base qualities are not known.

This clonotype was sampled from an older woman with active or convalescent COVID-19. Sequences were obtained from peripheral blood. The V and J segments used are TRBV28 and TRBJ2-1; 11 of the junction bases match TRBD2. The nucleotide sequence reads TGTGCCAGCAGTTTTTTAGCGGGAGGGCCCAATGAGCAGTTCTTC. Its amino acids are CASSFLAGGPNEQFF.